In its sample, the clone carrying this T cell receptor (beta chain) was seen many times. The time point denotes: patch test 1, 2 weeks after DPC sensitization. Specified treatment: therapeutic diphenylcyclopropenone sensitization with weekly scalp DPC. From the RACE reads, TCRdb called clonotypes with MiXCR, one entry per CDR3 protein. Among 80,000 to 100,000 distinct CDR3 sequences listed, about 8% were seen once. The data were taken from a study of human T cells and chemical hapten exposure. Study context: Across its 20 to 25 weeks, the study gave patients weekly diphenylcyclopropenone doses to the scalp.

The germline gives CDR1 LGHDT, CDR2 YNNKEL (reference sequence). The CDR3 runs 14 residues. Trimming removed 0 bases from V and 4 bases from J, with 9 bases in between. The chain couples TRBV3-1 to TRBJ1-1, with D maybe TRBD1 (6 bases). Specimen: whole blood, collected in connection with sensitization to the hapten diphenylcyclopropenone (DPC). The source of this sequence is a woman in her thirties with alopecia areata. Some clones in this sample may be carry-over from other donors' samples. The CDR3 DNA is TGTGCCAGCAGCCAAGAAGGGGGGGTCACTGAAGCTTTCTTT. It translates to CASSQEGGVTEAFF. Combining the CDR3 with reference TRBV3-1 and TRBJ1-1 gives the whole variable domain DTAVSQTPKYLVTQMGNDKSIKCEQNLGHDTMYWYKQDSKKFLKIMFSYNNKELIINETVPNRFSPKSPDKAHLNLHINSLELGDSAVYFCASSQEGGVTEAFFGQGTRLTVV.